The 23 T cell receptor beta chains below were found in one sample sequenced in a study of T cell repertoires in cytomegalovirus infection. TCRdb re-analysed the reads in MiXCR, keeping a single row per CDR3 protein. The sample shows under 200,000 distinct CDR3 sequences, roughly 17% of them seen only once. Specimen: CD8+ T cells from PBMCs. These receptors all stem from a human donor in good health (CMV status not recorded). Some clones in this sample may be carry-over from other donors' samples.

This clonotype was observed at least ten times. CDR3 region: CASSYTYEQYF. The CDR3 DNA is TGTGCCAGCAGCTACACCTACGAGCAGTACTTC. The rearrangement joins TRBV6-2 or TRBV6-3 to TRBJ2-7, with unresolved D. Trimming removed 6 bases from V and 2 bases from J, with 5 bases in between. CDR1 is MNHEY, CDR2 SVGEGT, per germline. The CDR3 runs 11 residues.

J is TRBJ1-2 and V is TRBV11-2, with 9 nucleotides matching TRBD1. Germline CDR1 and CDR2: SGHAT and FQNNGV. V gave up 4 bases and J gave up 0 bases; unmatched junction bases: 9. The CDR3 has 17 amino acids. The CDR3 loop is CASSSWDRVTSNYGYTF. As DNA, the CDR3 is TGTGCCAGCAGCTCATGGGACAGGGTAACCTCTAACTATGGCTACACCTTC.

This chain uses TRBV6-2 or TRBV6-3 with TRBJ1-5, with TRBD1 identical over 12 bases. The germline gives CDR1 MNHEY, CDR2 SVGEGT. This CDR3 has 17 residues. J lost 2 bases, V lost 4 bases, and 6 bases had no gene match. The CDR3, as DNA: TGTGCCAGCAGTTTCCCCGGGACAGGGGGCGGCAATCAGCCCCAGCATTTT. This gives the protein CASSFPGTGGGNQPQHF.

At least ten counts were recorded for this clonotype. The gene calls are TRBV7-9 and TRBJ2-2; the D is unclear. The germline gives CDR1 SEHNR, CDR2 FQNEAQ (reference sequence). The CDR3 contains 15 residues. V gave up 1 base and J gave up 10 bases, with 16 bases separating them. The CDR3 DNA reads TGTGCCAGCAGCTTAGGCTCACAGACTTCTGAGGAGCTGTTTTTT. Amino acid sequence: CASSLGSQTSEELFF.

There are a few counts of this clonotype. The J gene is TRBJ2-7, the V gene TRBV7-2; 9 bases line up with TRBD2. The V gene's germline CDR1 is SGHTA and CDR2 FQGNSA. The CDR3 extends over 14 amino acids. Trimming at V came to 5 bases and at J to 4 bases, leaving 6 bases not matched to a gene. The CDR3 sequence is CASSPRLADYEQYF. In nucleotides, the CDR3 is TGTGCCAGCAGCCCGAGACTAGCGGATTACGAGCAGTACTTC.

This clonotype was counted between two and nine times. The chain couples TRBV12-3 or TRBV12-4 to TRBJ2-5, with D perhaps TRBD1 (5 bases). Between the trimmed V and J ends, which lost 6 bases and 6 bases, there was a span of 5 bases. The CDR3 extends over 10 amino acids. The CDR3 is CASRGQTQYF. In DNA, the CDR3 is TGTGCCAGCAGGGGGCAGACCCAGTACTTC.

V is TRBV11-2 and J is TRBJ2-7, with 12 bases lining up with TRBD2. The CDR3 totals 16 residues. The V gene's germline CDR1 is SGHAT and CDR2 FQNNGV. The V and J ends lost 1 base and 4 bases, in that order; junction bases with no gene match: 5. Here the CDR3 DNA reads TGTGCCAGCAGCTTAGTGACTAGCGGGAGCGCTTACGAGCAGTACTTC. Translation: CASSLVTSGSAYEQYF.

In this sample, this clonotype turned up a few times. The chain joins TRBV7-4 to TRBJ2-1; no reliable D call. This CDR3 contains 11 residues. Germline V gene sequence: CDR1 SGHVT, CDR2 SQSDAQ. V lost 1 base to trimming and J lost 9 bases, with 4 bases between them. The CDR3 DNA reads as TGTGCCAGCAGCTTAGGACGTGAGCAGTTCTTC. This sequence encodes CASSLGREQFF.

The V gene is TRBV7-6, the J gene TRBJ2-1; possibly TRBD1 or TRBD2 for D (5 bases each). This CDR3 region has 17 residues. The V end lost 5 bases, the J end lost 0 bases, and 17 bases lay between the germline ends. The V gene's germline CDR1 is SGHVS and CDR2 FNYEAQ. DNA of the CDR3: TGTGCCAGCAGCCCCCGAGGGGTTACGAGCTCCTACAATGAGCAGTTCTTC. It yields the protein CASSPRGVTSSYNEQFF.

As DNA, the CDR3 is TGTGCCAGCTCCACACCCCACACAGATACGCAGTATTTT. Its protein product is CASSTPHTDTQYF. The rearrangement links TRBV6-2 or TRBV6-3 to TRBJ2-3; D is uncertain. There are 13 residues in the CDR3. V was trimmed by 8 bases and J by 2 bases, leaving 11 bases between them. Germline V CDR1 and CDR2: MNHEY, SVGEGT.

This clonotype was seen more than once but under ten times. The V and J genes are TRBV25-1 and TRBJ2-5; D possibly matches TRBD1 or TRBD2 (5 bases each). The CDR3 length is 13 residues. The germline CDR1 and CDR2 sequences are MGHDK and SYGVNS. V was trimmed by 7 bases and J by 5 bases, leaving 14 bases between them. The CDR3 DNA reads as TGTGCCAGCAATGACAGAAGAGGGGAGACCCAGTACTTC. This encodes CASNDRRGETQYF.

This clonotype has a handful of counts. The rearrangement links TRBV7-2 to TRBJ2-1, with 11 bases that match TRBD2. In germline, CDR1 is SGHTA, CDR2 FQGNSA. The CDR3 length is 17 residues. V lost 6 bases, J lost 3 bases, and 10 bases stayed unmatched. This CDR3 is CASSLILGLADYNEQFF. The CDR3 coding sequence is TGTGCCAGCAGTCTAATCCTGGGACTAGCGGACTACAATGAGCAGTTCTTC.

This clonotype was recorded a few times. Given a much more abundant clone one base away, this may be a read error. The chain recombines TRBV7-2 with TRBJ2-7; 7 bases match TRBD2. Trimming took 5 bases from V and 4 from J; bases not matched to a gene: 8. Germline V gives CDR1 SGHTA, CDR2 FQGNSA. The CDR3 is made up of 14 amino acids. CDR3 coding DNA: TGTGCCAGCAGCCCTACTAGCGAGGCTTACGAGCAGTACTTC. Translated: CASSPTSEAYEQYF.

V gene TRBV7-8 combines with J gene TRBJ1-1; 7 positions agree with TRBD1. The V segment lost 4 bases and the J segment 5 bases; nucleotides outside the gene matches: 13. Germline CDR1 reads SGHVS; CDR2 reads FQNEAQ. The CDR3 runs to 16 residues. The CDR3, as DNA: TGTGCCAGCAGCTACACCCTTGACAGGGCGATTACTGAAGCTTTCTTT. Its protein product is CASSYTLDRAITEAFF.

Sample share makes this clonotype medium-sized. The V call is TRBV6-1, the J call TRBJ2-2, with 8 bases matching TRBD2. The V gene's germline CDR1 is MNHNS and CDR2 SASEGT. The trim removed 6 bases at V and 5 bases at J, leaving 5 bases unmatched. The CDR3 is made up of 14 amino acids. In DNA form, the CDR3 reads TGTGCCAGCAGCTCCGGGACTAGAACCGGGGAGCTGTTTTTT. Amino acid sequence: CASSSGTRTGELFF.

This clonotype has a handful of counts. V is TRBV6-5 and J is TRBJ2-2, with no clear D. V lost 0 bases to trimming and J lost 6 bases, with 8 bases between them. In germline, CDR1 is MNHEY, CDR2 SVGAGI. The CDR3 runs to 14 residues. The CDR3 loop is CASSYSIDPGELFF. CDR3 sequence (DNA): TGTGCCAGCAGTTACTCGATCGACCCCGGGGAGCTGTTTTTT.

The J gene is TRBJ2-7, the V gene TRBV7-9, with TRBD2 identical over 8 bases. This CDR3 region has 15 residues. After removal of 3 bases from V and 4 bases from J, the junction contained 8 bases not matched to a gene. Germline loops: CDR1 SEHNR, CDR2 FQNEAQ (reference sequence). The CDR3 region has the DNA TGTGCCAGCAGCTTGCCGGGAGGGGCACATTACGAGCAGTACTTC. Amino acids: CASSLPGGAHYEQYF.

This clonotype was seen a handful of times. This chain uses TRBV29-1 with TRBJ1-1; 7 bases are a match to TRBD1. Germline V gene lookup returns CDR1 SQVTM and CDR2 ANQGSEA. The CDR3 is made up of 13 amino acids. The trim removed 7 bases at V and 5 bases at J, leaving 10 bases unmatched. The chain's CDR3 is CSGGWQGVTEAFF. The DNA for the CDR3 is TGCAGCGGAGGTTGGCAGGGGGTTACTGAAGCTTTCTTT.

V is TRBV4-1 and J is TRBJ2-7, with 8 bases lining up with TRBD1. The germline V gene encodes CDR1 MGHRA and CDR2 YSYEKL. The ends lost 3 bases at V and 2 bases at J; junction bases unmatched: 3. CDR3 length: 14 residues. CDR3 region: CASSHGQGAYEQYF. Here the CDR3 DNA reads TGCGCCAGCAGCCACGGACAGGGCGCCTACGAGCAGTACTTC.

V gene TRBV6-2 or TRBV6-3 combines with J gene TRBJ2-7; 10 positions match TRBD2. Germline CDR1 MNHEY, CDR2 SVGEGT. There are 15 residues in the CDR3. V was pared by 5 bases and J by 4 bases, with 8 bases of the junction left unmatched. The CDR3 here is CASSITLAGLYEQYF. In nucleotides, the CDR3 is TGTGCCAGCAGTATCACACTAGCGGGACTGTACGAGCAGTACTTC.

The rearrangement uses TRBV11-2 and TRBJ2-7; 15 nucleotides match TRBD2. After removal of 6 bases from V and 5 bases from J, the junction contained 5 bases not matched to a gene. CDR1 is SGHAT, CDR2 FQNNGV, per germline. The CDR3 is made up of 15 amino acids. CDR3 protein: CASSRTSGRENEQYF. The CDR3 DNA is TGTGCCAGCAGTCGGACTAGCGGGAGGGAGAACGAGCAGTACTTC.

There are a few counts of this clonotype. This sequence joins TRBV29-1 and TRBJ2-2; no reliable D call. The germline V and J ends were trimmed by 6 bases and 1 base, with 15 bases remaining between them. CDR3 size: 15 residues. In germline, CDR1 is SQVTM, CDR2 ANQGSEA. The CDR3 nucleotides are TGCAGCGTGGGGTTGGGCCCAAAGAACACCGGGGAGCTGTTTTTT. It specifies CSVGLGPKNTGELFF.

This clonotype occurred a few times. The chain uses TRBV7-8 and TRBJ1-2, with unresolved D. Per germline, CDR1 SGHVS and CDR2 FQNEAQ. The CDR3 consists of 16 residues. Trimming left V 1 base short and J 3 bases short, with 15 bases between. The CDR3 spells CASSLEGLGLDYGYTF. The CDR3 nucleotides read TGTGCCAGCAGCTTAGAGGGTCTGGGATTGGACTATGGCTACACCTTC.